The 31 T cell receptor beta chains below come from one sample, sequenced in a study of T cell responses to AZD1222 COVID-19 vaccine. The repertoire was sequenced with immunoSEQ multiplex PCR; TCRdb's copy has only in-frame clones and lacks some. The sample contains over 60,000 clones, about 80% of which appear only once. The sequences come from peripheral blood, collected 28 days after the second AZD1222 dose. These receptors were obtained from an adult who received the AZD1222 COVID-19 vaccine.

The V call is TRBV6-5, the J call TRBJ1-4, with D unresolved. Germline V gene lookup returns CDR1 MNHEY and CDR2 SVGAGI. V was shortened by 10 bases and J by 2 bases, with 11 bases between the two germline ends. CDR3 length equals 13 residues. This chain's CDR3 is CATNPGTNEKLFF. CDR3 DNA sequence: TGTGCCACCAACCCGGGGACTAATGAAAAACTGTTTTTT.

In this sample, this clone turned up a few times. This chain uses TRBV6-8 with TRBJ2-3; D unclear. CDR1 and CDR2 from the germline V gene are MNHGY and SAAAGT. With 6 bases removed from V and 4 bases from J, the gap between germline ends came to 26 bases. This CDR3 comprises 18 residues. DNA for the CDR3: TGTGCCAGCAGCCTCCCCCTTCTGGGCCCCCCGAGCCCAGATACGCAGTATTTT. It codes for CASSLPLLGPPSPDTQYF.

The CDR3 protein is CAWSVPGDWGRYSEKLFF. In DNA, the CDR3 is TGTGCCTGGAGTGTACCGGGGGACTGGGGACGGTACAGTGAAAAACTGTTTTTT. The rearrangement uses TRBV30 and TRBJ1-4; D is perhaps TRBD1 (5 bases). Trimming shortened V by 0 bases and J by 7 bases, and 24 bases separated the two germline ends. Germline V CDR1 and CDR2: GTSNPN, SVGIG (reference sequence). The CDR3 is made up of 18 amino acids. The entire variable domain, with the rest obtained from reference TRBV30 and TRBJ1-4, is as follows: SQTIHQWPATLVQPVGSPLSLECTVEGTSNPNLYWYRQAAGRGLQLLFYSVGIGQISSEVPQNLSASRPQDRQFILSSKKLLLSDSGFYLCAWSVPGDWGRYSEKLFFGSGTQLSVL.

This clone occurred once. This rearrangement joins TRBV5-5 to TRBJ1-2, with a possible D match to TRBD1 (5 bases). CDR3 length equals 14 residues. The V gene lost 6 bases and the J gene lost 8 bases, with 20 bases spanning the gap. Germline V lookup: CDR1 SGHKS, CDR2 YYEKEE (reference sequence). CDR3 loop: CASTPYPGWVGYTF. The CDR3 bases are TGTGCCAGCACCCCGTACCCAGGGTGGGTAGGCTACACCTTC.

The chain uses TRBV9 and TRBJ1-3, with D unclear. The CDR3 runs to 15 residues. The ends were cut back, 0 bases at V and 4 bases at J, with 11 bases in the middle. The germline V gene encodes CDR1 SGDLS and CDR2 YYNGEE. The CDR3 protein is CASSVEVGRGNTIYF. CDR3 DNA: TGTGCCAGCAGCGTAGAGGTTGGCAGGGGAAACACCATATATTTT.

The chain has TRBV10-2 and TRBJ1-3, with 9 nucleotides matching TRBD1. J lost 4 bases, V lost 11 bases, and 6 bases had no gene match. The CDR3 has 13 residues. Germline V gene lookup returns CDR1 WSHSY and CDR2 SAAADI. The CDR3: CAGTGGAGNTIYF. DNA of the CDR3: TGCGCCGGAACAGGGGGCGCCGGAAACACCATATATTTT.

This clone has only a few counts. V and J are TRBV4-1 and TRBJ2-2, with a weak D call TRBD1 (5 bases). Germline CDR1 MGHRA, CDR2 YSYEKL. V was shortened by 6 bases and J by 2 bases, with 10 bases between the two germline ends. This CDR3 has 14 amino acids. In DNA, the CDR3 is TGCGCCAGCAGTAGGGGTCCTAACACCGGGGAGCTGTTTTTT. Its protein is CASSRGPNTGELFF.

The CDR3 sequence is CASSLRLAANTGELFF. CDR3 sequence (DNA): TGTGCCAGCAGTCTTCGACTAGCGGCGAACACCGGGGAGCTGTTTTTT. This chain joins TRBV6-2 or TRBV6-3 and TRBJ2-2; 9 positions agree with TRBD2. V shed 5 bases and J 0 bases; nucleotides not matched to a gene: 4. This CDR3 has 16 residues. Looked up from germline, CDR1 is MNHEY and CDR2 is SVGEGT.

The chain is built from TRBV2 and TRBJ1-5; D is uncertain. Germline-derived CDR1 and CDR2 are SNHLY and FYNNEI. The CDR3 length is 15 residues. Trimming stripped 6 bases from V and 0 bases from J, with 12 bases between. CDR3 protein: CASSPTRGSNQPQHF. The CDR3, as DNA: TGTGCCAGCAGCCCGACGCGAGGTAGCAATCAGCCCCAGCATTTT.

The genes are TRBV4-2 and TRBJ1-1; 7 bases map to TRBD1. V gave up 3 bases and J gave up 0 bases; unmatched junction bases: 4. The CDR3 covers 15 residues. Germline lookup yields CDR1 LGHNA and CDR2 YNFKEQ. The CDR3 reads CASSHPGQLNTEAFF. The CDR3 coding sequence is TGTGCCAGCAGCCACCCGGGACAGCTGAACACTGAAGCTTTCTTT.

The genes are TRBV3-1 (or the pseudogene TRBV3-2) and TRBJ1-3; TRBD1 is a possible D gene (5 bases). V dropped 4 bases and J dropped 0 bases, with 10 bases sitting between them. The CDR3 covers 15 residues. Germline CDR1 reads LGHDT; CDR2 reads YNNKEL (reference sequence). The CDR3 here is CASSRDRSSGNTIYF. CDR3 coding DNA: TGTGCCAGCAGCCGCGACAGAAGCTCTGGAAACACCATATATTTT.

This rearrangement joins TRBV27 to TRBJ2-1; maybe TRBD1 (7 bases). Trimming removed 7 bases from V and 0 bases from J, with 16 bases in between. Germline-derived CDR1 and CDR2 are MNHEY and SMNVEV (reference sequence). The CDR3 has 16 residues. Written as DNA, the CDR3 is TGTGCCAGCAAATTGAGGGGGGACAGCTCCTACAATGAGCAGTTCTTC. It is translated as CASKLRGDSSYNEQFF.

This rearrangement joins TRBV7-2 to TRBJ1-5, with unresolved D. This CDR3 spans 13 amino acids. The ends were cut back, 1 base at V and 7 bases at J, with 8 bases in the middle. Per the germline V gene, CDR1 is SGHTA and CDR2 is FQGNSA. CDR3 residues: CASSLGGLQPQHF. DNA for the CDR3: TGTGCCAGCAGCTTAGGAGGGTTACAGCCCCAGCATTTT.

The CDR3 loop is CSAPLQVQYF. As DNA, the CDR3 is TGCAGTGCCCCCTTACAAGTACAGTACTTC. The chain joins TRBV20-1 to TRBJ2-7; D remains unclear. V lost 6 bases and J lost 10, with 13 bases in between. The CDR3 is 10 amino acids. Germline loops: CDR1 DFQATT, CDR2 SNEGSKA (reference sequence).

The sample holds a few counts of this clone. This chain joins TRBV5-1 and TRBJ1-1; the D gene is possibly TRBD1 (5 bases). Trimming shortened V by 3 bases and J by 4 bases, and 16 bases separated the two germline ends. This CDR3 has 15 residues. CDR1 SGHRS and CDR2 YFSETQ come from the germline V gene. The CDR3: CASSSDRGGGTEAFF. The CDR3, as DNA: TGCGCCAGCAGCTCCGACCGGGGCGGGGGCACTGAAGCTTTCTTT.

This clone was recorded a few times. The gene calls are TRBV2 and TRBJ2-7; tentatively, D is TRBD1 (5 bases). V was trimmed by 0 bases and J by 3 bases, leaving 18 bases between them. CDR3 size: 17 residues. The germline gives CDR1 SNHLY, CDR2 FYNNEI. The CDR3 nucleotides are TGTGCCAGCAGTGAAGCGAGAACGCTCCTAAGGGGCTACGAGCAGTACTTC. Translation: CASSEARTLLRGYEQYF. The full variable domain, in which reference TRBV2 and TRBJ2-7 provide the parts outside the CDR3, is EPEVTQTPSHQVTQMGQEVILRCVPISNHLYFYWYRQILGQKVEFLVSFYNNEISEKSEIFDDQFSVERPDGSNFTLKIRSTKLEDSAMYFCASSEARTLLRGYEQYFGPGTRLTVT.

The chain is built from TRBV11-2 and TRBJ1-4; D is perhaps TRBD1 (6 bases). Germline-derived CDR1 and CDR2 are SGHAT and FQNNGV. The V end was cut by 1 base, the J end by 8 bases, with 17 bases between. The CDR3 contains 16 residues. The CDR3: CASSLGGTRVGEKLFF. Here the CDR3 DNA reads TGTGCCAGCAGCTTAGGAGGGACACGGGTGGGCGAAAAACTGTTTTTT.

In this sample, this clone turned up a few times. The chain combines TRBV19 with TRBJ1-5; no definite D call. Germline CDR1 reads LNHDA; CDR2 reads SQIVND (reference sequence). The germline V and J ends were trimmed by 3 bases and 1 base, with 7 bases remaining between them. This CDR3 is 14 amino acids long. The CDR3 region is CASSIFDSNQPQHF. CDR3 coding DNA: TGTGCCAGTAGTATCTTCGACAGCAATCAGCCCCAGCATTTT.

The genes are TRBV28 and TRBJ2-7; 8 nucleotides line up with TRBD1. The V gene's germline CDR1 is MDHEN and CDR2 SYDVKM. The CDR3 runs 16 residues. Trimming cost V 4 bases and J 2 bases; bases outside gene matches: 10. The CDR3 region is CASSSPLEQGAYEQYF. CDR3 nucleotide sequence: TGTGCCAGCAGTTCCCCTTTAGAACAGGGGGCCTACGAGCAGTACTTC.

The V gene is TRBV2, the J gene TRBJ2-3; 8 bases are a match to TRBD1. CDR3 length: 14 residues. The V and J ends lost 7 bases and 2 bases, in that order; junction bases with no gene match: 5. The germline gives CDR1 SNHLY, CDR2 FYNNEI. CDR3 protein: CASNYRGVTDTQYF. In nucleotides, the CDR3 is TGTGCCAGCAATTACAGGGGGGTCACAGATACGCAGTATTTT.

The chain is built from TRBV4-1 and TRBJ2-3; 15 nucleotides agree with TRBD2. Germline values: CDR1 MGHRA, CDR2 YSYEKL. V shed 2 bases, J shed 8 bases, and the junction held 20 bases outside the gene matches. This CDR3 is built from 21 residues. CDR3 DNA sequence: TGCGCCAGCAGCCAATCCCCGGGACTAGCGGGGGGCCCAATTCAACTTCTTACGCAGTATTTT. Its translation is CASSQSPGLAGGPIQLLTQYF.

The chain recombines TRBV3-1 (or the pseudogene TRBV3-2) with TRBJ2-3, with 8 bases lining up with TRBD1. Losses at the gene ends were 0 bases for V and 2 bases for J; bases not matched to a gene: 7. The CDR3 has 17 residues. Germline V gene sequence: CDR1 LGHDT, CDR2 YNNKEL (reference sequence). CDR3 DNA: TGTGCCAGCAGCCAAGAACCGGGACAGGTCGTCACAGATACGCAGTATTTT. Translated, it gives CASSQEPGQVVTDTQYF.

V is TRBV21-1 and J is TRBJ1-1; TRBD1, the table's D call, lacks a check against the DNA. TRBV21-1 is a documented pseudogene. This CDR3 is built from 16 residues. CDR3 residues: CASNLTVRGENTEAFF. The CDR3 DNA sequence: TGTGCCAGCAACCTCACTGTAAGGGGTGAGAACACTGAAGCTTTCTTT.

In nucleotides, the CDR3 is TGTGCTAGTGGTTTGTCTATGAACCCCTACGAGCAGTACTTC. As protein: CASGLSMNPYEQYF. The chain recombines TRBV12-5 with TRBJ2-7, with D unresolved. The CDR3 covers 14 residues. Germline V lookup: CDR1 LGHNT, CDR2 FRNRAP. V lost 2 bases and J 2 bases, leaving 10 bases between the germline ends.

V is TRBV28 and J is TRBJ1-1, with D hard to call. The V gene's germline CDR1 is MDHEN and CDR2 SYDVKM. The V end lost 6 bases, the J end lost 0 bases, and 14 bases lay between the germline ends. The length of the CDR3 is 15 residues. The CDR3, as DNA: TGTGCCAGCAGCCGGCCAGGATATATGAACACTGAAGCTTTCTTT. It is translated as CASSRPGYMNTEAFF.

This clone was recorded only once. The genes are TRBV28 and TRBJ1-2, with D unresolved. The ends were cut back, 8 bases at V and 2 bases at J, with 12 bases in the middle. Per germline, CDR1 MDHEN and CDR2 SYDVKM. The CDR3 runs to 13 residues. The CDR3 is CASLLLGNYGYTF. The CDR3 region has the DNA TGTGCCAGCCTCCTCCTAGGGAACTATGGCTACACCTTC.

This rearrangement joins TRBV30 to TRBJ2-7; no firm D call. The CDR3 is made up of 13 amino acids. V was shortened by 4 bases and J by 4 bases, with 14 bases between the two germline ends. Per germline, CDR1 GTSNPN and CDR2 SVGIG (reference sequence). The CDR3 nucleotides are TGTGCCTGGAACCGAGGTGGTATTTACGAGCAGTACTTC. This gives the protein CAWNRGGIYEQYF.

V is TRBV5-6 and J is TRBJ1-2, with D maybe TRBD1 (6 bases). The CDR3 contains 12 residues. Trimming cost V 0 bases and J 6 bases, with 6 bases left between them. Germline values: CDR1 SGHDT, CDR2 YYEEEE. The CDR3 DNA sequence: TGTGCCAGCAGCTTGGGGACAGATGGCTACACCTTC. Protein product: CASSLGTDGYTF.

This chain joins TRBV6-5 and TRBJ2-7, with TRBD1 matching 7 bases. The V gene end was trimmed by 6 bases and the J gene end by 2 bases; junction bases not matched to a gene: 10. Per the germline V gene, CDR1 is MNHEY and CDR2 is SVGAGI. This CDR3 comprises 15 residues. CDR3 sequence reads: CASSPGWGQTYEQYF. In DNA, the CDR3 is TGTGCCAGCAGCCCCGGGTGGGGACAGACCTACGAGCAGTACTTC.

The genes are TRBV4-1 and TRBJ1-4; possible D gene TRBD1, 6 bases. The CDR3 covers 16 residues. In germline, CDR1 is MGHRA, CDR2 YSYEKL. With 1 base removed from V and 8 bases from J, the gap between germline ends came to 17 bases. The CDR3 protein is CASSQGKQGSREKLFF. CDR3 sequence (DNA): TGCGCCAGCAGCCAAGGAAAACAGGGTTCGCGAGAAAAACTGTTTTTT.

This clone was seen only once. The V call is TRBV11-2, the J call TRBJ1-1; possible D gene TRBD1, 5 bases. CDR1 is SGHAT and CDR2 is FQNNGV in the germline V gene. This CDR3 contains 14 residues. V was clipped by 3 bases and J by 2 bases, with 10 bases between them. The CDR3 nucleotides are TGTGCCAGCAGCTTGGTTCAGGGTAACACTGAAGCTTTCTTT. Translated, it gives CASSLVQGNTEAFF.